Listed below are T cell receptor beta chains from one sample, sequenced in a study of blood T cell repertoires in COVID-19. The repertoire was sequenced with immunoSEQ multiplex PCR; TCRdb's copy has only in-frame clones and lacks some. This table has 400,000 to 450,000 clones, 88% appearing once. Sequencing used peripheral blood. These receptors were obtained from a woman in her 50s with COVID-19, enrolled during active disease. The CDR3 runs from the conserved cysteine through the conserved F or W. Fields, in order: V gene, clone size, D gene, J gene, CDR3 protein, CDR3 DNA. D genes are given only for firm matches. Clone size appears in some rows only: once, few, many, or a class for an expanded clone.

>TRBV6-5|NA|TRBD2|TRBJ2-7
CASPGLDPYEQYF
TGTGCCAGCCCAGGACTAGACCCTTACGAGCAGTACTTC
>TRBV7-9|NA|NA|TRBJ1-1
CASASYRVISTEAFF
TGTGCCAGTGCATCCTACAGGGTAATTAGCACTGAAGCTTTCTTT
>TRBV7-9|NA|TRBD1|TRBJ2-6
CASRFSGTGGSGANVLTF
TGTGCCAGCAGATTCTCCGGGACAGGGGGCTCTGGGGCCAACGTCCTGACTTTC
>TRBV5-6|NA|NA|TRBJ1-6
CASSSDSYNSPLHF
TGTGCCAGCAGCTCAGACAGCTATAATTCACCCCTCCACTTT
>TRBV7-9|once|TRBD2|TRBJ2-3
CASSLATASGRTDTQYF
TGTGCCAGCAGCTTAGCGACCGCTAGCGGTCGGACAGATACGCAGTATTTT
>TRBV15|NA|NA|TRBJ1-1
CATSRDNQGLEAFF
TGTGCCACCAGCAGAGATAATCAGGGGCTTGAAGCTTTCTTT
>TRBV27|NA|TRBD1|TRBJ1-1
CASSLKGQGESPWTEAFF
TGTGCCAGCAGTTTAAAGGGACAGGGGGAGAGCCCTTGGACTGAAGCTTTCTTT
>TRBV30|NA|NA|TRBJ1-2
CAWSPGTGLIVGYGYTF
TGTGCCTGGAGCCCCGGGACTGGCCTAATCGTAGGCTATGGCTACACCTTC
>TRBV3-1/TRBV3-2|NA|TRBD2|TRBJ2-2
CASSQTSGVTGELFF
TGTGCCAGCAGCCAAACTAGCGGGGTCACCGGGGAGCTGTTTTTT
>TRBV30|NA|TRBD1|TRBJ1-2
CARTGTNYGYTF
TGTGCTCGGACAGGTACTAACTATGGCTACACCTTC
>TRBV11-2|NA|NA|TRBJ1-1
CASSLEVGADPLNTEAFF
TGTGCCAGCAGCTTAGAAGTAGGAGCGGACCCACTGAACACTGAAGCTTTCTTT
>TRBV12-3/TRBV12-4|few|NA|TRBJ2-2
CASGQRESGELFF
TGTGCATCTGGACAGAGAGAATCCGGGGAGCTGTTTTTT
>TRBV6-6|NA|NA|TRBJ2-2
CAGRTGNTGELFF
TGTGCCGGGAGAACGGGGAACACCGGGGAGCTGTTTTTT
>TRBV29-1|NA|NA|TRBJ2-1
CSVVEYNEQFF
TGCAGCGTCGTGGAGTACAATGAGCAGTTCTTC
>TRBV3-1/TRBV3-2|NA|TRBD1|TRBJ2-5
CASSRLTGYQETQYF
TGTGCCAGCAGCCGCTTGACAGGGTACCAAGAGACCCAGTACTTC
>TRBV30|NA|NA|TRBJ1-1
CAWSVSGGVIGPNTEAFF
TGTGCCTGGAGTGTTTCGGGGGGAGTCATTGGGCCAAACACTGAAGCTTTCTTT
>TRBV30|NA|NA|TRBJ1-2
CAWSRRDGYTF
TGTGCCTGGAGTCGGAGAGATGGCTACACCTTC
>TRBV19|NA|NA|TRBJ1-2
CASSTSGTYGYTF
TGTGCCAGTAGTACTTCAGGTACCTATGGCTACACCTTC
>TRBV28|NA|NA|TRBJ2-2
CASRAGLLATGELFF
TGTGCCAGCAGGGCGGGCCTCCTTGCGACCGGGGAGCTGTTTTTT
>TRBV7-3|NA|NA|TRBJ2-3
CASSLTGADTQYF
TGTGCCAGCAGCTTAACGGGAGCAGATACGCAGTATTTT
>TRBV30|NA|TRBD1|TRBJ2-2
CAWGQGAVGELFF
TGTGCCTGGGGACAGGGGGCCGTCGGGGAGCTGTTTTTT
>TRBV6-1|NA|NA|TRBJ2-3
CASSEGTLGPGDTQYF
TGTGCCAGCAGTGAAGGGACACTGGGGCCGGGAGATACGCAGTATTTT
>TRBV19|NA|TRBD1|TRBJ2-6
CASSIVGTAGANVLTF
TGTGCCAGTAGTATAGTGGGGACAGCTGGGGCCAACGTCCTGACTTTC
>TRBV5-1|NA|TRBD1|TRBJ2-1
CARSGQGNEQFF
TGCGCCAGATCGGGACAGGGCAATGAGCAGTTCTTC
>TRBV2|NA|TRBD1|TRBJ1-1
CASSGQGLGLTEAFF
TGTGCCAGCAGTGGACAGGGTTTAGGTCTAACTGAAGCTTTCTTT
>TRBV29-1|once|NA|TRBJ1-1
CSVHEGTSAEAFF
TGCAGCGTCCACGAGGGGACATCCGCTGAAGCTTTCTTT